This T cell receptor beta chain was captured in a study of identifying expanded T cells in peripheral blood. The CDR3 sequence is 18 residues long. Germline CDR1 is SGHVS and CDR2 is FQNEAQ. In the case of this clone: An end of the junction does not agree with germline; a read error may underlie this.

Libraries were prepared by immunoSEQ multiplex PCR; TCRdb keeps only in-frame clonotypes and omits some of them. The sample carries 120,000 or so clones, 84% recorded once. V gene TRBV7-8 combines with J gene TRBJ2-5; 8 positions agree with TRBD1. This sequence originates from a person aged 18 to 75 in good health. Material for sequencing was blood. Here the CDR3 DNA reads TGTGCCAGCAGCTTATCCCCGGGACAGGCCGTTTCGAAAGAGGCCCAGTACTTC. It yields the protein CASSLSPGQAVSKEAQYF.